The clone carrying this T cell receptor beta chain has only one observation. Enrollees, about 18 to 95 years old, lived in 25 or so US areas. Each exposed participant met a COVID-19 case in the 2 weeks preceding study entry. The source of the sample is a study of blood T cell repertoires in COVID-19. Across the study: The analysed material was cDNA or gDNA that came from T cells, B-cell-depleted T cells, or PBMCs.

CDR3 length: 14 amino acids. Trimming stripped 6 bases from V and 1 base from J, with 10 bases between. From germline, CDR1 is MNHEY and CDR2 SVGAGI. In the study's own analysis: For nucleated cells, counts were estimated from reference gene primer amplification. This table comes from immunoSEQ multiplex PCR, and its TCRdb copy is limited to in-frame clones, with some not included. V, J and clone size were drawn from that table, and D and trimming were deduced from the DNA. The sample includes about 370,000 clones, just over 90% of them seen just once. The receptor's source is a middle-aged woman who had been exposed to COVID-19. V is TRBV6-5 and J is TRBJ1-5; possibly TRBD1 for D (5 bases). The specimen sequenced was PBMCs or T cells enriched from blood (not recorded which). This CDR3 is CASRGPGSNQPQHF. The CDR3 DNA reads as TGTGCCAGCAGGGGGCCCGGGAGCAATCAGCCCCAGCATTTT.